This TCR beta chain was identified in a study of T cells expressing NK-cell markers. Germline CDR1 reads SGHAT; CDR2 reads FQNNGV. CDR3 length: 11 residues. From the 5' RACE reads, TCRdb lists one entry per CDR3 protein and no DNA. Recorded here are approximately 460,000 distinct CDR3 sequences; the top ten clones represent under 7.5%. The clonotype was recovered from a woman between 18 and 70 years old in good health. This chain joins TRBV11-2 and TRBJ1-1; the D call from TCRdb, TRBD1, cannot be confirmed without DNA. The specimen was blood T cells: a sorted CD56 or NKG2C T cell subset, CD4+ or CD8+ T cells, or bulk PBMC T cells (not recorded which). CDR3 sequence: CAILKGTEAFF.